Listed below are T cell receptor beta chains from one sample, sequenced in a study of blood T cell repertoires in COVID-19. The assay was immunoSEQ multiplex PCR, and TCRdb's table has in-frame clones only and misses some. This table has more than 100,000 clones, roughly 78% appearing once. Sequencing was carried out using peripheral blood. The receptor set was obtained from a man between 60 and 70 years old with active or convalescent COVID-19. CDR3s include the opening cysteine and the closing phenylalanine or tryptophan. The D gene is left open where the match is weak. Size tells how often a clone was seen (once, few, many) or the class of an expanded clone, and some rows leave it out.

length	J	size	V	D	DNA	CDR3
16	TRBJ2-3	-	TRBV27	TRBD2	TGTGCCAGCAGTCCCCTCGCGGGAGGGCCCACAGATACGCAGTATTTT	CASSPLAGGPTDTQYF
20	TRBJ1-6	few	TRBV7-3	-	TGTGCCAGCAGCTTAAAAAAAAACGCAGGGGCGAGCTCCTATAATTCACCCCTCCACTTT	CASSLKKNAGASSYNSPLHF
14	TRBJ2-7	-	TRBV27	TRBD1	TGTGCCAGCAGTTTCAACAGGGGTCCCTACGAGCAGTACTTC	CASSFNRGPYEQYF
15	TRBJ2-4	-	TRBV18	TRBD1	TGTGCCAGCTCACCACCGGGGACAGGGGAAAACATTCAGTACTTC	CASSPPGTGENIQYF
14	TRBJ1-5	-	TRBV6-6	-	TGTGCCAGCAGTTACAGCGTAGGGGGTCAGCCCCAGCATTTT	CASSYSVGGQPQHF
15	TRBJ2-5	-	TRBV24-1	TRBD1	TGTGCCACCAGTGATTCCGGGACAGGGTATGAGACCCAGTACTTC	CATSDSGTGYETQYF
16	TRBJ1-1	-	TRBV18	-	TGTGCCAGCTCTCACCTCCCTGACAGGTTCGACACTGAAGCTTTCTTT	CASSHLPDRFDTEAFF
13	TRBJ2-5	-	TRBV7-9	TRBD1	TGTGCCAGTCAGGACAGGGAAAAAGAGACCCAGTACTTC	CASQDREKETQYF
14	TRBJ2-7	once	TRBV27	-	TGTGCCAGCAGACACGGGACTGGGATTTACGAGCAGTACTTC	CASRHGTGIYEQYF
15	TRBJ1-1	-	TRBV5-1	TRBD1	TGCGCCAGCAGCTGGACAGGGACAGACGACACTGAAGCTTTCTTT	CASSWTGTDDTEAFF
15	TRBJ1-3	-	TRBV3-1/TRBV3-2	-	TGTGCCAGCAGCGACTTCGAAACCTCCGGAAACACCATATATTTT	CASSDFETSGNTIYF
13	TRBJ2-7	few	TRBV10-1	-	TGCGCCAGCAGTGAGTCTACCCCGGGAAAGCAGTACTTC	CASSESTPGKQYF
15	TRBJ1-3	-	TRBV28	-	TGTGCCAGCAGTTTATTGTCGGAGGCTGGAAACACCATATATTTT	CASSLLSEAGNTIYF
16	TRBJ1-5	-	TRBV27	-	TGTGCCAGCAGTCCCCAGAAGGCGGGGTTTGGGCAGCCCCAGCATTTT	CASSPQKAGFGQPQHF
16	TRBJ2-5	-	TRBV7-9	TRBD2	TGTGCCAGCAGCCCCGGGACTAGCGGCTACCAAGAGACCCAGTACTTC	CASSPGTSGYQETQYF
14	TRBJ1-5	-	TRBV6-5	-	TGTGCCAGCAGGCCGGGATCTGGGCACCAGCCCCAGCATTTT	CASRPGSGHQPQHF